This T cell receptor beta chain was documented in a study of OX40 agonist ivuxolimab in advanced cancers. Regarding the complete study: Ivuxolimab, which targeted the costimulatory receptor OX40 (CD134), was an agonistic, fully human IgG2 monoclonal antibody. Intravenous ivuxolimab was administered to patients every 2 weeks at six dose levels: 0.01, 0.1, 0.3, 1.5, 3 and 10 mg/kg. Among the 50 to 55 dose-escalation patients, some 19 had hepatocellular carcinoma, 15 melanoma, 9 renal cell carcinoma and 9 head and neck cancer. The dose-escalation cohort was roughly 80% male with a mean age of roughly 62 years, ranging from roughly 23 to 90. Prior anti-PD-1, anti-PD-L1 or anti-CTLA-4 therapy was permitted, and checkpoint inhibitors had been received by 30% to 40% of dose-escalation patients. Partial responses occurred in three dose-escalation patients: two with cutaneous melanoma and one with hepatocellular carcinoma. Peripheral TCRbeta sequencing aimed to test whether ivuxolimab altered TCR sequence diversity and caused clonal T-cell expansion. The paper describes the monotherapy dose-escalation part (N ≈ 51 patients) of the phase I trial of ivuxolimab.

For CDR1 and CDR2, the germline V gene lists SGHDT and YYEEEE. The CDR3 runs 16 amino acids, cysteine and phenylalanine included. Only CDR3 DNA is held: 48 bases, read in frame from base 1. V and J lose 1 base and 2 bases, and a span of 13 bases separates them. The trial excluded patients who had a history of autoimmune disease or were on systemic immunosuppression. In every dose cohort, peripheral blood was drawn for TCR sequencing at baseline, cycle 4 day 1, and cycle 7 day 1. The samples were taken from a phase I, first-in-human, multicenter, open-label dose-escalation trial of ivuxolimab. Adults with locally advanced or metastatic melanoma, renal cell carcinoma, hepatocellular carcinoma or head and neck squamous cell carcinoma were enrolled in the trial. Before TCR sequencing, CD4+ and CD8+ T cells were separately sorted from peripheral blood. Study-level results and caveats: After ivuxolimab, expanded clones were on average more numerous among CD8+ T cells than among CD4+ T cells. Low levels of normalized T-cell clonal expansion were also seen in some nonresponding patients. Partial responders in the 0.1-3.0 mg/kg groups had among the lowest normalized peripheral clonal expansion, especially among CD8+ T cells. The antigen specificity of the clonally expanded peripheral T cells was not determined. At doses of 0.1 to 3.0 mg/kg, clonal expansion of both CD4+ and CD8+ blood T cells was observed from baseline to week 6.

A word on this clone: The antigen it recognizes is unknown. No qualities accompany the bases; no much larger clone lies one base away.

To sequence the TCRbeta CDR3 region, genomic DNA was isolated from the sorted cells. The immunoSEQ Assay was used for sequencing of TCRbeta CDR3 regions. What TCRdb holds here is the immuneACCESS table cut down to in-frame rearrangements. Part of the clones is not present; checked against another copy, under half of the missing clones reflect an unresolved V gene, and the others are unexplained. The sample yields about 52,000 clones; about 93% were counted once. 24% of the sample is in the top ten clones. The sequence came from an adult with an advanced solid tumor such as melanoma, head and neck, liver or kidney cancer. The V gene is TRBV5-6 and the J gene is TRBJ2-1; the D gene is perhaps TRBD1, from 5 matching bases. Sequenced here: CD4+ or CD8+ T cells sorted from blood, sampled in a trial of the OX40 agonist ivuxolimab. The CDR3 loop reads CASSLRTRGTYNEQFF. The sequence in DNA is TGTGCCAGCAGCTTGAGGACAAGGGGTACCTACAATGAGCAGTTCTTC.